These T cell receptor beta chains were read from a single sample in a study of technical replicates of blood from several donors. Clones were sequenced by immunoSEQ multiplex PCR, and TCRdb holds only the in-frame ones, with some missing. The table includes about 100,000 clones, approximately 96% detected once. The sequencing input was T cells isolated from PBMCs. All receptors come from a human donor in good health. Both conserved end residues are part of each CDR3. Fields, in order: J gene, V gene, CDR3 protein.

TRBJ2-3 TRBV5-1 CASHPRLTSTDTQYF
TRBJ1-1 TRBV6-1 CASSVLEAFF
TRBJ2-7 TRBV7-9 CASFGRGSEEQYF
TRBJ1-5 TRBV19 CASSPPPGQGGQPQHF
TRBJ2-7 TRBV7-3 CASSLGGTSNYEQYF
TRBJ1-4 TRBV7-9 CASTAGTTNEKLFF
TRBJ2-7 TRBV30 CAWSKAGPSYEQYF
TRBJ2-1 TRBV5-5 CASSLGTGAYNEQFF
TRBJ2-3 TRBV7-3 CASSPTTSGRTTDTQYF
TRBJ2-7 TRBV15 CATSRDHYEQYF